Detailed here is one T cell receptor (beta chain). This entry belongs to a study of T cell responses to AZD1222 COVID-19 vaccine. Generated by immunoSEQ multiplex PCR, the TCRdb table keeps only in-frame clones and is missing some. Among roughly 180,000 clones, 91% were seen once, and the ten largest hold approximately 2%. The CDR3 consists of 11 residues. From germline, CDR1 is GTSNPN and CDR2 SVGIG (reference sequence). The V gene lost 2 bases and the J gene lost 10 bases, with 9 bases spanning the gap. The chain joins TRBV30 to TRBJ2-1, with D perhaps matching TRBD2 (6 bases). This sequence was found in an adult in good health. The sequencing used peripheral blood, collected on day 0 of AZD1222 vaccination. This CDR3 is CAWSHGLEQFF. The CDR3 region has the DNA TGTGCCTGGAGTCACGGACTAGAGCAGTTCTTC.